Below are 24 T cell receptor beta chains sequenced from a single sample in a study of post-analysis software for immune sequencing data. Study-wide points: There were a handful of TRBV segments more frequent in patients than controls, and TRBV5-6, TRBV5-1 and TRBV20-1 were among them.

Their antigens remain unidentified. Unique molecular identifiers were carried by the TCR beta cDNA libraries. TCRdb reanalysed the PCR reads using MiXCR and keeps one entry per CDR3 protein. The table shows roughly 800,000 distinct CDR3 sequences, with 53% occurring only once. The sequenced material came from blood. These receptors were obtained from a girl aged 5 to 17 with multiple sclerosis.

This clonotype was seen only a few times. The rearrangement uses TRBV6-2 or TRBV6-3 and TRBJ2-7; D gene uncertain. This CDR3 is 15 amino acids long. The V end was cut by 7 bases, the J end by 2 bases, with 18 bases between. Germline CDR1 reads MNHEY; CDR2 reads SVGEGT. CDR3 DNA: TGTGCCAGCACCGAGGCCCCTTACGGCGCCTACGAGCAGTACTTC. Its translation: CASTEAPYGAYEQYF.

This clonotype was recorded many times. The chain is built from TRBV29-1 and TRBJ2-7; 8 bases are a match to TRBD1. The length of the CDR3 is 14 residues. Germline values: CDR1 SQVTM, CDR2 ANQGSEA. Trimming at V came to 7 bases and at J to 0 bases, leaving 8 bases not matched to a gene. CDR3 nucleotide sequence: TGCAGCGCAATGGGACAGGCAAGCTCCTACGAGCAGTACTTC. This sequence encodes CSAMGQASSYEQYF.

The chain carries TRBV7-9 and TRBJ1-1, with D perhaps TRBD1 (5 bases). CDR1 SEHNR and CDR2 FQNEAQ come from the germline V gene (reference sequence). The germline V and J ends were trimmed by 6 bases and 2 bases, with 19 bases remaining between them. CDR3 length: 16 residues. CDR3 in DNA: TGTGCCAGCAGTGGGGACCGGTCGCCAGTTAACACTGAAGCTTTCTTT. Its translation is CASSGDRSPVNTEAFF.

The chain uses TRBV20-1 and TRBJ1-2, with D perhaps matching TRBD1 (5 bases). The V and J ends lost 2 bases and 2 bases respectively, with 15 bases between them. Per the germline V gene, CDR1 is DFQATT and CDR2 is SNEGSKA (reference sequence). This CDR3 comprises 15 residues. CDR3 sequence reads: CSARQGPFSNYGYTF. The CDR3 DNA sequence: TGCAGTGCTAGACAGGGACCTTTCTCCAACTATGGCTACACCTTC.

The rearrangement joins TRBV15 to TRBJ1-1; D is ambiguous. In germline, CDR1 is LNHNV, CDR2 YYDKDF (reference sequence). The CDR3 sequence is 17 residues long. The V end was cut by 0 bases, the J end by 0 bases, with 14 bases between. The CDR3 DNA follows: TGTGCCACCAGCAGAGATCCAGCGCTATGGGTGAACACTGAAGCTTTCTTT. Encoded protein: CATSRDPALWVNTEAFF.

V is TRBV10-3 and J is TRBJ1-4, with a weak D call TRBD1 (6 bases). V was cut by 4 bases and J by 3 bases, with 15 bases left in between. The CDR3 extends over 16 amino acids. The germline V gene encodes CDR1 ENHRY and CDR2 SYGVKD. The CDR3 reads CAISGDPTGANEKLFF. The CDR3 nucleotides read TGTGCCATCAGTGGGGACCCGACAGGCGCTAATGAAAAACTGTTTTTT.

The V gene is TRBV7-9, the J gene TRBJ2-7; D unresolved. The V gene's germline CDR1 is SEHNR and CDR2 FQNEAQ (reference sequence). This CDR3 is 14 amino acids long. The V gene lost 5 bases and the J gene lost 1 base, with 12 bases spanning the gap. CDR3 sequence: CASSLLQTSYEQYF. The CDR3 DNA reads as TGTGCCAGCAGCCTGCTACAGACATCCTACGAGCAGTACTTC.

A word on this clonotype: The junction differs from germline at one of its ends, possibly a read error. This chain connects TRBV27 to TRBJ2-3, with D perhaps matching TRBD1 or TRBD2 (5 bases each). The CDR3 extends over 18 amino acids. CDR1 and CDR2 from the germline V gene are MNHEY and SMNVEV (reference sequence). The CDR3 here is CASSSATTRQTLADAQYF. CDR3 coding DNA: TGTGCCAGCAGTTCGGCGACTACGCGACAGACGTTAGCAGATGCGCAGTATTTT.

The chain carries TRBV7-8 and TRBJ2-1; D is unclear. Between the trimmed V and J ends, which lost 5 bases and 5 bases, there was a span of 7 bases. CDR3 length: 12 amino acids. Germline V lookup: CDR1 SGHVS, CDR2 FQNEAQ. The CDR3, as DNA: TGTGCCAGCAGCAAGGCGGACAATGAGCAGTTCTTC. Translation gives CASSKADNEQFF.

Only one count was recorded for this clonotype. The rearrangement links TRBV3-1 to TRBJ2-1; 7 bases are a match to TRBD2. V trimming: 3 bases; J trimming: 10 bases; junction bases outside the gene matches: 6. Germline assignment: CDR1 LGHDT and CDR2 YNNKEL (reference sequence). CDR3 length equals 13 residues. The CDR3: CASSQAPGGEQFF. The CDR3 nucleotides read TGTGCCAGCAGCCAGGCGCCGGGGGGAGAGCAGTTCTTC.

This chain joins TRBV12-3 or TRBV12-4 and TRBJ1-1; tentative D call: TRBD1 (5 bases). The CDR3 is made up of 13 amino acids. Between the trimmed V and J ends, which lost 6 bases and 6 bases, there was a span of 14 bases. As DNA, the CDR3 is TGTGCCAGCAGGGCAGGGACGGGGGCTGAAGCTTTCTTT. Translated, it gives CASRAGTGAEAFF.

The table lists this clonotype with a count of one. The V and J genes are TRBV7-8 and TRBJ1-2; D gene uncertain. The CDR3 runs 13 residues. Trimming shortened V by 5 bases and J by 8 bases, and 15 bases separated the two germline ends. Per the germline V gene, CDR1 is SGHVS and CDR2 is FQNEAQ. The DNA for the CDR3 is TGTGCCAGCAGCCCAGAGGATTTGGCGGGCTACACCTTC. Encoded protein: CASSPEDLAGYTF.

This chain uses TRBV6-5 with TRBJ1-1, with D unresolved. Germline V lookup: CDR1 MNHEY, CDR2 SVGAGI. CDR3 length equals 15 residues. Between the trimmed V and J ends, which lost 2 bases and 2 bases, there was a span of 12 bases. The CDR3 loop is CASSYRDVGNTEAFF. The DNA for the CDR3 is TGTGCCAGCAGTTACAGGGATGTTGGAAACACTGAAGCTTTCTTT.

This clonotype came up a few times. The chain recombines TRBV7-3 with TRBJ2-3, with 7 bases lining up with TRBD1. CDR3 length equals 16 residues. The V gene's germline CDR1 is SGHTA and CDR2 FQGTGA. V trimming: 0 bases; J trimming: 9 bases; junction bases outside the gene matches: 12. CDR3 in amino acids: CASSLTRATGAGTQYF. CDR3 sequence (DNA): TGTGCCAGCAGCTTAACCCGGGCTACAGGGGCTGGCACGCAGTATTTT.

The table lists this clonotype with a few counts. The V and J genes are TRBV27 and TRBJ2-5, with D unresolved. Germline CDR1 and CDR2: MNHEY and SMNVEV (reference sequence). V was cut by 3 bases and J by 2 bases, with 7 bases left in between. CDR3 size: 13 residues. The CDR3 nucleotides read TGTGCCAGCAGTTTTCAGGTTCAAGAGACCCAGTACTTC. It is translated as CASSFQVQETQYF.

The rearrangement joins TRBV29-1 to TRBJ2-1, with 11 bases fitting TRBD1. The CDR3 runs 14 residues. V lost 7 bases to trimming and J lost 9 bases; unmatched junction nucleotides: 11. Germline V gives CDR1 SQVTM, CDR2 ANQGSEA. The DNA for the CDR3 is TGCAGCGGCGGGGTCGGACAGGGGGCGAGTGAGCAGTTCTTC. Translation gives CSGGVGQGASEQFF.

CDR3 loop: CASGLVVGPNPLWGYTF. CDR3 coding DNA: TGTGCTAGTGGTTTGGTAGTTGGGCCAAACCCCTTATGGGGCTACACCTTC. V is TRBV12-5 and J is TRBJ1-2; unclear D gene. V lost 0 bases and J 8 bases, leaving 22 bases between the germline ends. This CDR3 contains 17 residues. The germline CDR1 and CDR2 sequences are LGHNT and FRNRAP.

This clonotype has a single count. CDR3 region: CATSRENTGELFF. In DNA, the CDR3 is TGTGCCACCAGCAGAGAAAATACCGGGGAGCTGTTTTTT. The chain uses TRBV15 and TRBJ2-2; D call uncertain. CDR1 and CDR2 (germline): LNHNV, YYDKDF (reference sequence). V lost 0 bases to trimming and J lost 5 bases, with 4 bases between them. This CDR3 region has 13 residues. The entire variable domain, with the rest obtained from reference TRBV15 and TRBJ2-2, is as follows: DAMVIQNPRYQVTQFGKPVTLSCSQTLNHNVMYWYQQKSSQAPKLLFHYYDKDFNNEADTPDNFQSRRPNTSFCFLDIRSPGLGDTAMYLCATSRENTGELFFGEGSRLTVL.

The V call is TRBV6-1, the J call TRBJ1-2; no definite D call. The V gene lost 7 bases and the J gene lost 8 bases, with 17 bases spanning the gap. This CDR3 has 13 amino acids. Germline values: CDR1 MNHNS, CDR2 SASEGT. The CDR3 DNA follows: TGTGCCAGCACTGAGACGCATTCCGGCGGCTACACCTTC. Its translation is CASTETHSGGYTF.

This chain uses TRBV7-9 with TRBJ2-1; no definite D call. Trimming took off 5 bases at V and 3 bases at J, with 14 bases between the two ends. The CDR3 totals 15 residues. Per the germline V gene, CDR1 is SEHNR and CDR2 is FQNEAQ (reference sequence). CDR3 sequence (DNA): TGTGCCAGCAGCCTAGGACCACGAGGCTACAATGAGCAGTTCTTC. Protein product: CASSLGPRGYNEQFF. Using reference TRBV7-9 and TRBJ2-1 for the parts outside the CDR3, the full variable domain is DTGVSQNPRHKITKRGQNVTFRCDPISEHNRLYWYRQTLGQGPEFLTYFQNEAQLEKSRLLSDRFSAERPKGSFSTLEIQRTEQGDSAMYLCASSLGPRGYNEQFFGPGTRLTVL.

In regard to this clonotype: At one boundary the junction diverges from the germline segment, which might be a read error. CDR3 in amino acids: CSASSGQGAYDYTF. The CDR3 region has the DNA TGCAGTGCTAGCTCTGGACAGGGGGCTTATGACTACACCTTC. The rearrangement joins TRBV20-1 to TRBJ1-2, with TRBD1 identical over 11 bases. CDR3 length equals 14 residues. The V gene's germline CDR1 is DFQATT and CDR2 SNEGSKA (reference sequence).

This clonotype was seen a single time. CDR3 coding DNA: TGTGCCAGTCGCCGCGGTGAGCAGTACTTC. This translates into CASRRGEQYF. This rearrangement joins TRBV19 to TRBJ2-7, with unresolved D. Per germline, CDR1 LNHDA and CDR2 SQIVND (reference sequence). The CDR3 loop spans 10 amino acids. Trimming removed 8 bases at V and 7 bases at J, with 9 bases between.

This clonotype showed up just a few times. The rearrangement uses TRBV6-1 and TRBJ2-7, with D possibly TRBD1 on 6 matching bases. The CDR3 totals 15 residues. Germline V gene lookup returns CDR1 MNHNS and CDR2 SASEGT. V shed 3 bases and J shed 3 bases, with 15 bases lying between them. DNA of the CDR3: TGTGCCAGCAGTGAGGGGCGGACAGCTAGCTACGAGCAGTACTTC. This encodes CASSEGRTASYEQYF.

The J gene is TRBJ2-5, the V gene TRBV5-1; the match to TRBD2 covers 7 bases. V was pared by 2 bases and J by 2 bases, with 3 bases of the junction left unmatched. Germline-derived CDR1 and CDR2 are SGHRS and YFSETQ. The CDR3 sequence is 14 residues long. In DNA form, the CDR3 reads TGCGCCAGCAGCTTAAGCGGGGAACAAGAGACCCAGTACTTC. Protein sequence: CASSLSGEQETQYF.